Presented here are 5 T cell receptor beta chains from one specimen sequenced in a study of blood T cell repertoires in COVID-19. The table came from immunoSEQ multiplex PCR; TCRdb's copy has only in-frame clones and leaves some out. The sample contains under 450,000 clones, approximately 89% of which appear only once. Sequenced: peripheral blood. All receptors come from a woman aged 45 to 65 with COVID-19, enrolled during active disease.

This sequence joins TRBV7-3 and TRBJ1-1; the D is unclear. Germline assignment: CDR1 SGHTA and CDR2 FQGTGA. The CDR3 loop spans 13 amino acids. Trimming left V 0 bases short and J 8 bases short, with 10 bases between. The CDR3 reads CASSLTFTAEAFF. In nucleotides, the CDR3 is TGTGCCAGCAGCTTAACCTTTACAGCAGAAGCTTTCTTT.

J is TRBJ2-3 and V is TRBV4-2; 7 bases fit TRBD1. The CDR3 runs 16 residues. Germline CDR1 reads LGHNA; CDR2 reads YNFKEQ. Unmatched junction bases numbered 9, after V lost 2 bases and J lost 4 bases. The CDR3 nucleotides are TGTGCCAGCAGCCAATTACAGGGGAAAGAGGCAGATACGCAGTATTTT. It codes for CASSQLQGKEADTQYF.

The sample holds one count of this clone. The CDR3 bases are TGTGCCAGCAGTCTCCAGGGTGCCCCTAATTCACCCCTCCACTTT. Its protein is CASSLQGAPNSPLHF. This chain joins TRBV5-4 and TRBJ1-6, with D tentatively TRBD1 (5 bases). This CDR3 is 15 amino acids long. Per germline, CDR1 SGHNT and CDR2 YYREEE (reference sequence). Deletions cut 5 bases from V and 6 bases from J, with 15 bases between.

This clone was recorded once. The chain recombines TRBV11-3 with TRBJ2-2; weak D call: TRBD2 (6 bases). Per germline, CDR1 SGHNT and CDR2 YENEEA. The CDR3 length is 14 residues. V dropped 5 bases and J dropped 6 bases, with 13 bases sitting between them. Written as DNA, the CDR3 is TGTGCCAGCAGCACCGGGACTCGCCCCGGGGAGCTGTTTTTT. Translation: CASSTGTRPGELFF.

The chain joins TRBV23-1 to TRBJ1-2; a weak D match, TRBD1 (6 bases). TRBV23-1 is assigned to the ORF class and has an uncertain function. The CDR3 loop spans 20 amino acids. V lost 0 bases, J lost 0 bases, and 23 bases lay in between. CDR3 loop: CASSQSGQSMSIGANYGYTF. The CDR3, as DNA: TGCGCCAGCAGTCAATCGGGACAATCCATGTCGATTGGGGCTAACTATGGCTACACCTTC.